A single T cell receptor (beta chain) is shown here with its context. In its sample, this clonotype was seen a few times. What this receptor recognizes is not known. Per-base qualities were not stored, and no clone one base away is much larger. A patient counted as having stable Graves' hyperthyroidism if no progression to ophthalmopathy occurred over 18 months of follow-up. Hyperthyroidism patients were newly diagnosed, with disease duration under 2 months, and aged 18 to 65 years. Any patient with an uncontrolled infection, another autoimmune disease, pregnancy or lactation was excluded. Diagnoses relied on clinical symptoms, serum thyroxine and TRAb, thyroid ultrasound and orbital computed tomography. Ficoll-Paque density gradient centrifugation was used to isolate PBMCs from approximately 10 ml of fresh peripheral blood. Total RNA was extracted with Trizol reagent, and quality was checked on an Agilent 2100 Bioanalyzer.

These data originate in a study of T cells in Graves' hyperthyroidism and ophthalmopathy (dated by TCRdb to the late 2010s). About the study as a whole: Peripheral blood was sampled at the time of initial diagnosis, prior to any treatment. In addition, the study compared T-cell repertoires in thyroid tissue and in blood from five to seven Graves' hyperthyroidism patients. Prospective prediction of ophthalmopathy was tested in an independent validation cohort consisting of 18 to 20 hyperthyroidism patients and 17 patients who later progressed to ophthalmopathy. For training and testing, the roughly 100 patients in the discovery cohort were randomly divided in a 7:3 ratio. The paper reports TCR Vbeta CDR3 sequencing of 130 to 150 peripheral blood samples: fewer than 50 ophthalmopathy, roughly 74 hyperthyroidism and around 17 progressor patients. TCR V-J signatures able to tell the groups apart were searched for in a discovery cohort of around 95 patients, of whom approximately 40 had Graves' ophthalmopathy and 57 had stable Graves' hyperthyroidism. After sampling, hyperthyroidism patients received methimazole starting at 30 mg daily, and ophthalmopathy patients received high-dose intravenous methylprednisolone.

The TCR beta CDR3 regions were amplified from the RNA transcripts. A first-round RT-PCR of the TCR CDR3 used the HTBI primer set with the Qiagen OneStep RT-PCR kit. Libraries were constructed in a second round of multiplex PCR, after which size selection and purification were performed. The libraries were sequenced on an Illumina HiSeq2000 using paired-end 100 bp reads. In the authors' own workflow: SOAPnuke was used to process the raw data, with reads discarded if the reads contained adapters or uncalled bases, had a mean Phred below 15, or lacked an exact constant-primer or identifier match. High-quality paired reads were merged with COPE v1.2.5, and unique nucleotide sequences were defined as clonotypes. Clonotypes were aligned to IMGT TRBV, TRBD and TRBJ reference segments using MiTCR v1.1. The analysis included only V-J combinations with a frequency above 0.0001, which together covered approximately 99% of the repertoires. A TCS score was defined as the ratio between F50 (clonal expansion) and ExV (chaos), using BLOSUM62-based TCRdist between CDR3 peptides within each V-J. Welch's t-statistics and random forest reduced fewer than 550 V-J features to 10 to 15, which were used in a naive Bayes classifier (R e1071). TCRdb itself trimmed the public reads at Q25 with fastp, ran MiXCR and retained productive beta chains. Records with the same CDR3 protein are collapsed into one entry carrying the most frequent genes and DNA. Clone size and V and J calls follow TCRdb, not the original study. The sample records about 720,000 distinct CDR3 sequences, about 15% of which are singletons. Of the sample, around 7.7% falls within the top ten clones.

Results the study describes overall, beyond this receptor: No statistical method was used to fix the sample size in advance, and group allocation was not hidden from the investigators. In validation, the model predicted progression to ophthalmopathy with just under 71% sensitivity and 72.22% specificity, a median of around six months before onset. A 13 V-J signature model separated ophthalmopathy from stable hyperthyroidism, with just over 85% sensitivity and about 81% specificity in cross-validation and 80%/75% in testing. Most expanded thyroid clonotypes (frequency above 0.001) were also found in blood, which suggests that blood repertoires may mirror thyroid immune responses.

V is cut back by 1 base and J by 2 bases, with 10 bases in the junction unmatched. The CDR3 starts with the cysteine, ends with the phenylalanine, and has 19 residues. Only CDR3 DNA is held: 57 bases, read in frame from base 1. CDR1 and CDR2, per the germline V gene, are SGHTA and FQGTGA. The sequenced sample was blood. The sequence links TRBV7-3 to TRBJ2-2, and 10 bases in between align with TRBD2. This receptor was obtained from a man between 18 and 35 years old with Graves' hyperthyroidism. At the DNA level, the sequence is TGTGCCAGCAGCTTAAAGGGTCTAGCGGGAGTCTCAAACACCGGGGAGCTGTTTTTT. Its protein product is CASSLKGLAGVSNTGELFF.